This TCR beta chain came from a study of radiation and T cells in renal cell carcinoma. Study findings and constraints: Without pretreatment biopsies, baseline tumor clonotype presence was undetermined.

Comments on this clone: Its cognate antigen is unknown.

The sample's time point: blood 4 weeks post-SBRT, at nephrectomy. The treatment denotes: 15 Gy SBRT to primary tumor, nephrectomy 4 weeks later. This renal cell carcinoma was of the clear cell type. TCRdb keeps only in-frame clones here, not all; method: immunoSEQ multiplex PCR. The sample gives 140,000 to 150,000 clones, about 86% of which show up once; around a sixth is in the top ten. Trimming stripped 0 bases from V and 6 bases from J, with 11 bases between. Germline CDR1 LGHNA, CDR2 YSLEER. CDR3 length: 14 amino acids. The sample here was blood, taken from a patient whose treatment included radiotherapy and nephrectomy. This sequence joins TRBV4-3 and TRBJ1-2; D may be TRBD1 (6 bases). The TCR was taken from a woman aged 45 to 65 with renal cell carcinoma. CDR3 region: CASSQDLGAHGYTF. The CDR3 coding sequence is TGCGCCAGCAGCCAAGATTTGGGGGCACATGGCTACACCTTC.